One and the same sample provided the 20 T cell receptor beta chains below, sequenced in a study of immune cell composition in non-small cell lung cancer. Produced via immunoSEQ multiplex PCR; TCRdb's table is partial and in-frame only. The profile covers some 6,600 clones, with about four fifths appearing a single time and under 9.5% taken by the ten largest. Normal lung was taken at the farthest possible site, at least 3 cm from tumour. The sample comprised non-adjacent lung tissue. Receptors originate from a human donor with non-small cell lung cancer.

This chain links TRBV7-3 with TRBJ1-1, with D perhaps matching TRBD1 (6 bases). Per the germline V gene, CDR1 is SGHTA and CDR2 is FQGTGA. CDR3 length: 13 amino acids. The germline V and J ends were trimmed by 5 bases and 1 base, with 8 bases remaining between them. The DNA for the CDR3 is TGTGCCAGCAGCATGGACAGGAACACTGAAGCTTTCTTT. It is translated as CASSMDRNTEAFF.

CDR3 DNA sequence: TGTGCCAGCAGCTTAGGGCACAGTGGCGGTAACGCAGGGGGTGAGCAGTTCTTC. The encoded protein is CASSLGHSGGNAGGEQFF. The chain uses TRBV7-2 and TRBJ2-1, with 7 bases lining up with TRBD1. Germline CDR1 reads SGHTA; CDR2 reads FQGNSA. The CDR3 consists of 18 residues. The trim removed 1 base at V and 9 bases at J, leaving 18 bases unmatched.

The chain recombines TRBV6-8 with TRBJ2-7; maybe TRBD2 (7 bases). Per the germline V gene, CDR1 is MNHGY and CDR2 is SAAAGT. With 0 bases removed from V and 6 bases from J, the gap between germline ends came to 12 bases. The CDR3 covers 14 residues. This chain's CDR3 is CASSYSGGGGEQYF. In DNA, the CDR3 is TGTGCCAGCAGTTACTCAGGGGGAGGGGGCGAGCAGTACTTC.

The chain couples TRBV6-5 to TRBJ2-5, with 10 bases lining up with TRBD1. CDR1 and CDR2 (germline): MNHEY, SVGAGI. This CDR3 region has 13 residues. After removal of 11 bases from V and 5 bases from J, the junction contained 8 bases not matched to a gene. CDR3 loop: CAAQGQGSETQYF. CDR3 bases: TGTGCCGCACAGGGACAGGGGTCGGAGACCCAGTACTTC.

CDR3 bases: TGTGCCAGCACTCCCTCTAGCGGTCTACAAGAGACCCAGTACTTC. Translation: CASTPSSGLQETQYF. The J gene is TRBJ2-5, the V gene TRBV11-1; 7 bases agree with TRBD2. The CDR3 has 15 amino acids. Germline CDR1 and CDR2: SGHAT and FQDESV (reference sequence). V was clipped by 7 bases and J by 2 bases; unmatched bases: 10.

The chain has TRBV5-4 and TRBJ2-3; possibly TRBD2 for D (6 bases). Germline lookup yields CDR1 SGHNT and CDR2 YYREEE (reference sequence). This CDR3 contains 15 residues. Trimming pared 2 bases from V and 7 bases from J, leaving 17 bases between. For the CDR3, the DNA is TGTGCCAGCAGCTTATGGCGGGGTGGCGTTTATACGCAGTATTTT. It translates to CASSLWRGGVYTQYF.

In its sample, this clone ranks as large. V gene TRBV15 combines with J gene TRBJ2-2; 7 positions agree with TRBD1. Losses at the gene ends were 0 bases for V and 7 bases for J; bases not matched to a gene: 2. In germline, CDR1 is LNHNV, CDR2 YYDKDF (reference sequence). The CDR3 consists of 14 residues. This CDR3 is CATSRDRGNGELFF. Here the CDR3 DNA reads TGTGCCACCAGCAGAGACAGGGGGAACGGGGAGCTGTTTTTT.

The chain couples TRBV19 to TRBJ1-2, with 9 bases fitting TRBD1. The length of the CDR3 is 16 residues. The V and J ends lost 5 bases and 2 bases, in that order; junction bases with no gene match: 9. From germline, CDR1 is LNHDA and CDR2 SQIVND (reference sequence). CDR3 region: CASSSDRGYRNYGYTF. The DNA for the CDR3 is TGTGCCAGTAGTTCGGACAGGGGATATAGAAACTATGGCTACACCTTC.

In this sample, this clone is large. The CDR3 DNA is TGTGCCAGCAGCTCCCCGGGAGGAAGCAATCAGCCCCAGCATTTT. This encodes CASSSPGGSNQPQHF. The chain uses TRBV7-8 and TRBJ1-5; D is unresolved. Trimming pared 4 bases from V and 1 base from J, leaving 11 bases between. This CDR3 comprises 15 residues. Germline V CDR1 and CDR2: SGHVS, FQNEAQ.

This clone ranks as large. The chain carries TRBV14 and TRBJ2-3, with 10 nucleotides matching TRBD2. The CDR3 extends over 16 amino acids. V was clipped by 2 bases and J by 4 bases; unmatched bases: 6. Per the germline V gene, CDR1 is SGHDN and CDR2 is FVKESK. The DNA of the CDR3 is TGTGCCAGCAGCCAAAGCGCTAGCGGGAGCCCAGATACGCAGTATTTT. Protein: CASSQSASGSPDTQYF. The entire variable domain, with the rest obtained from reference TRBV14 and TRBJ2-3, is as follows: EAGVTQFPSHSVIEKGQTVTLRCDPISGHDNLYWYRRVMGKEIKFLLHFVKESKQDESGMPNNRFLAERTGGTYSTLKVQPAELEDSGVYFCASSQSASGSPDTQYFGPGTRLTVL.

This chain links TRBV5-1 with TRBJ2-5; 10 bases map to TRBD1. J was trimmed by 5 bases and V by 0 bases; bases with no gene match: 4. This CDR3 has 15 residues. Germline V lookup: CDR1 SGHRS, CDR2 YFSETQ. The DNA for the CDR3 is TGCGCCAGCAGCTTGGGGACAGGGGGGAAGGAGACCCAGTACTTC. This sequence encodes CASSLGTGGKETQYF.

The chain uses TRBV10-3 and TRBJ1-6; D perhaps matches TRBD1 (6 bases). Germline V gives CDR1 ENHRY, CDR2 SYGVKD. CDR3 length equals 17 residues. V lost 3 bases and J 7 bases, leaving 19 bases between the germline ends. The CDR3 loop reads CAISEGDQGLRNSPLHF. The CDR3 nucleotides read TGTGCCATCAGTGAAGGGGACCAGGGGCTTAGGAATTCACCCCTCCACTTT.

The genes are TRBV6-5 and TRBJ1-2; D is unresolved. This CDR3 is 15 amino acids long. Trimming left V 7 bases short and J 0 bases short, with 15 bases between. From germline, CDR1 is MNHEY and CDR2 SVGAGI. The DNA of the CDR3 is TGTGCCAGCACTGCGGTAGTGGGAGCTAACTATGGCTACACCTTC. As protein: CASTAVVGANYGYTF.

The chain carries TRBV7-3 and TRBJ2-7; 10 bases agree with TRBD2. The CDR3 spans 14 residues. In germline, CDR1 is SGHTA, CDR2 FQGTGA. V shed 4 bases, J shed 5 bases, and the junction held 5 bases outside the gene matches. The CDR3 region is CASSYALAGDEQYF. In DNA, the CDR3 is TGTGCCAGCAGCTACGCCCTAGCGGGGGACGAGCAGTACTTC. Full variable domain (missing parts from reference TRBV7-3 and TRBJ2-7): GAGVSQTPSNKVTEKGKYVELRCDPISGHTALYWYRQSLGQGPEFLIYFQGTGAADDSGLPNDRFFAVRPEGSVSTLKIQRTERGDSAVYLCASSYALAGDEQYFGPGTRLTVT.

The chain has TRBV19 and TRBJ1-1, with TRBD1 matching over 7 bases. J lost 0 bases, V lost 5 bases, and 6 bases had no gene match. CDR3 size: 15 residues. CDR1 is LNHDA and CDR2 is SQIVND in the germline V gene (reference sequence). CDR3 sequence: CASSERGQVNTEAFF. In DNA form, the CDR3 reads TGTGCCAGTAGTGAAAGGGGGCAGGTGAACACTGAAGCTTTCTTT.

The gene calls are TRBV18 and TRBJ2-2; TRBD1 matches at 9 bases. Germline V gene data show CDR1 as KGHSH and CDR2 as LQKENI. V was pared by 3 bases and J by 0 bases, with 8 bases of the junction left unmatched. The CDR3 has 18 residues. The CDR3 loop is CASSPVGQGTPNTGELFF. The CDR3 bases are TGTGCCAGCTCACCCGTAGGACAGGGGACTCCGAACACCGGGGAGCTGTTTTTT.

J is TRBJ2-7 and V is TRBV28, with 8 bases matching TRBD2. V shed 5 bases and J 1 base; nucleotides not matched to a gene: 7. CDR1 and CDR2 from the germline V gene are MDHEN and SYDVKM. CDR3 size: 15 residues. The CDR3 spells CASSPSGRKSYEQYF. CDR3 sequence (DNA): TGTGCCAGCAGTCCCAGCGGGAGAAAGTCCTACGAGCAGTACTTC.

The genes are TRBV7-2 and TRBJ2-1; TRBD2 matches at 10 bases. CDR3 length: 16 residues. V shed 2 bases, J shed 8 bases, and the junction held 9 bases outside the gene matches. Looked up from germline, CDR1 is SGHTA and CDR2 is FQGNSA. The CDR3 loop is CASSLSPSGGIDEQFF. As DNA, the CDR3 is TGTGCCAGCAGCTTATCTCCTAGCGGGGGAATAGATGAGCAGTTCTTC. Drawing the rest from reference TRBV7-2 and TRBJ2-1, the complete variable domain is GAGVSQSPSNKVTEKGKDVELRCDPISGHTALYWYRQSLGQGLEFLIYFQGNSAPDKSGLPSDRFSAERTGGSVSTLTIQRTQQEDSAVYLCASSLSPSGGIDEQFFGPGTRLTVL.

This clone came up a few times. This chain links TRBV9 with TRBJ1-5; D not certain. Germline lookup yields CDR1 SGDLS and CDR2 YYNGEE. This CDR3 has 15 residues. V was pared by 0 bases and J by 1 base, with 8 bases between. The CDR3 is CASSVGPVSNQPQHF. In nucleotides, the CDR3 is TGTGCCAGCAGCGTAGGTCCAGTCAGCAATCAGCCCCAGCATTTT.

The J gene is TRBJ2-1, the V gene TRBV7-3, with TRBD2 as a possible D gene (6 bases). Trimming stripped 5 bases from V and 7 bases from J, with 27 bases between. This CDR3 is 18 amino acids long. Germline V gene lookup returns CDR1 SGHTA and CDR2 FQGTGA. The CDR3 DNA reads TGTGCCAGCAGCCCGCGGGGACCCGGTCTAGCGAGTTGGAATGAGCAGTTCTTC. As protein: CASSPRGPGLASWNEQFF.